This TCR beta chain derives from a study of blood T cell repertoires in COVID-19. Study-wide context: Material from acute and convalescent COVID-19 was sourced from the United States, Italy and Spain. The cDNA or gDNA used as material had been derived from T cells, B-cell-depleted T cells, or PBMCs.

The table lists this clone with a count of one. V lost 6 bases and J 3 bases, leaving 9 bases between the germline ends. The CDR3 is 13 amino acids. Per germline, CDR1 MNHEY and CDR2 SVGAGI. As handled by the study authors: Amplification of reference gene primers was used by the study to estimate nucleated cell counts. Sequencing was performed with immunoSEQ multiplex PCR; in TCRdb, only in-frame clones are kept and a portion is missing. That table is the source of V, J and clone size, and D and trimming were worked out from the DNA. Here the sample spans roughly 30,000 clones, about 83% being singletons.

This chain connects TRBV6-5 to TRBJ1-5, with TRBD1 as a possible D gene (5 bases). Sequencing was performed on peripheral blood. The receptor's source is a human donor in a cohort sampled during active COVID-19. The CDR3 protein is CASRGLINQPQHF. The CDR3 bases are TGTGCCAGCAGGGGACTGATCAATCAGCCCCAGCATTTT.